This TCR beta chain was captured in a study of tumor-infiltrating lymphocytes in primary liver carcinoma. Study at large: The neoplasms were of stage T1-T3 N0M0, with dimensions of about 4.2 to 11 cm across.

Regarding this clonotype: Its specificity is unknown.

From unsorted bulk tissue weighing roughly 19-34 mg, DNA and RNA were co-extracted. This CDR3 region has 18 residues. Germline CDR1 and CDR2: SGHAT and FQNNGV. V was pared by 5 bases and J by 5 bases, with 27 bases between. A primer matching the constant region was used to make TCR beta cDNA from 500 to 650 ng of total RNA. Generation of the TCR beta libraries relied on three nested multiplex PCR rounds using slightly modified ARM-PCR. Each of the first two PCR rounds ran about 9 cycles with TRBV1-TRBV30 forward and C-beta reverse primers. TCRdb re-called the multiplex PCR reads with MiXCR, one entry per CDR3 protein. The profile covers about 64,000 distinct CDR3 sequences, with around 64% appearing a single time and 40% to 45% taken by the ten largest. Study-wide points: Tumor-adjacent and tumor-blood pairs shared less of their repertoires than tumor region pairs shared. The top-250-clone fraction was significantly higher in tumors than in blood (p = 0.039).

The rearrangement joins TRBV11-2 to TRBJ2-5; D perhaps matches TRBD2 (6 bases). This TCR derives from a man aged 35 to 55 with primary liver carcinoma and hepatitis B virus infection. The sample consisted of liver tumor tissue from sampling region 4. Subset meaning: tumor region T4, right-lateral pole. The CDR3 protein is CASSPSSIQGAGRETQYF. CDR3 coding DNA: TGTGCCAGCAGCCCTAGCTCAATCCAGGGTGCGGGGCGGGAGACCCAGTACTTC.